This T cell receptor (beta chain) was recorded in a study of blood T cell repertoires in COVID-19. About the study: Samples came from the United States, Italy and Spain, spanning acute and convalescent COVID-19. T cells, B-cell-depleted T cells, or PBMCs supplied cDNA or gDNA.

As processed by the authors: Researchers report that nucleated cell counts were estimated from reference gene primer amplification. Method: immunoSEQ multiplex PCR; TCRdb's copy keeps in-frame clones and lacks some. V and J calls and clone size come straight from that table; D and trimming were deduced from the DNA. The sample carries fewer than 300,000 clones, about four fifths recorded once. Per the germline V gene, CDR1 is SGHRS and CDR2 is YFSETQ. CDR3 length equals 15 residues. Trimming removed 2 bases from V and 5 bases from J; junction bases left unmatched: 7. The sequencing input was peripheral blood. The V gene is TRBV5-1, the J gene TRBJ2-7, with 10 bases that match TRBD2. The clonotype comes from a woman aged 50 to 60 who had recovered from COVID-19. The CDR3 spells CASSLAAGGPNEQYF. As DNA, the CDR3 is TGCGCCAGCAGCTTAGCAGCGGGAGGGCCGAACGAGCAGTACTTC.